These T cell receptor beta chains were read from a single sample in a study of shared T cell receptors in the human thymus. The repertoire was sequenced with immunoSEQ multiplex PCR; TCRdb's copy has only in-frame clones and lacks some. The data show about 380,000 clones, approximately 95% seen once. What was sequenced was thymocytes. Receptor source: a human donor. The CDR3 runs from the conserved cysteine through the conserved F or W. D genes are given only for firm matches. Clone size is stated in some rows and not others, as once, few, many or a class when expanded.

TRBD2 TRBJ2-7 TRBV6-4 - TGTGCCAGCAGTGCCACTAGCGGGGGGGCCTACGAGCAGTACTTC CASSATSGGAYEQYF
- TRBJ1-5 TRBV27 - TGTGCCAGCAGTCCGATGACCTTTTGGGGGCGGGGGAGGAAGGGCAATCAGCCCCAGCATTTT CASSPMTFWGRGRKGNQPQHF
TRBD2 TRBJ2-3 TRBV6-4 - TGTGCCAGCAGTGCCCTAGCGGGAGAACGGGATGGCCCAGATACGCAGTATTTT CASSALAGERDGPDTQYF
TRBD2 TRBJ2-2 TRBV2 - TGTGCCAGCAGTGAAGGGGGGACTAGCGGGAGGCGGACGAACACCGGGGAGCTGTTTTTT CASSEGGTSGRRTNTGELFF
TRBD2 TRBJ2-7 TRBV10-1 - TGCGCCAGCAGTGAGTCGACCAGCGGGAGGGCCAACGAGCAGTACTTC CASSESTSGRANEQYF
- TRBJ1-2 TRBV6-5 once TGTGCCAGCAGTGCTAACAGGGTAGACTATGGCTACACCTTC CASSANRVDYGYTF
TRBD1 TRBJ2-5 TRBV18 once TGTGCCAGCTCACCAGGACAGGGGGCTCAAGAGACCCAGTACTTC CASSPGQGAQETQYF
- TRBJ1-5 TRBV28 - TGTGCCAGCAGTTTCCCTGCTCCGGCCCTTTATAGCAATCAGCCCCAGCATTTT CASSFPAPALYSNQPQHF
- TRBJ2-7 TRBV4-1 - TGCGCCAGCAGCCAAAACAACCGAACCTACGAGCAGTACTTC CASSQNNRTYEQYF
TRBD1 TRBJ1-4 TRBV5-8 - TGTGCCAGCAGCTGGACAGGGGGTATTGAAAAACTGTTTTTT CASSWTGGIEKLFF
- TRBJ2-5 TRBV19 - TGTGCCAGTAGTATCGGGCGGGTAGATAGGGCACAAGAGACCCAGTACTTC CASSIGRVDRAQETQYF
- TRBJ1-2 TRBV19 - TGTGCCAGTAGTCCTAAGACAGGTCAAAGCTATGGCTACACCTTC CASSPKTGQSYGYTF
TRBD2 TRBJ2-2 TRBV11-2 - TGTGCCAGCAGCTTTTGGACTAGCGGGAGGAAGAAGACCGGGGAGCTGTTTTTT CASSFWTSGRKKTGELFF
TRBD1 TRBJ1-2 TRBV7-8 - TGTGCCAGCAGCTTAGGGGCAGGGGGTGGCTACACCTTC CASSLGAGGGYTF
- TRBJ1-2 TRBV2 - TGTGCCAGCACCGAAGGGTCTGGAGACGCCTATGGCTACACCTTC CASTEGSGDAYGYTF
TRBD1 TRBJ1-3 TRBV7-9 - TGTGCCAGCAGCTTCCGACCGGGACAGTCCTCTGGAAACACCATATATTTT CASSFRPGQSSGNTIYF
- TRBJ2-3 TRBV5-4 - TGTGCCAGCAGCCATCATCGCGGGACTAGCACAGATACGCAGTATTTT CASSHHRGTSTDTQYF
TRBD1 TRBJ2-7 TRBV14 - TGTGCCAGCAGCCAAGATCATCGACAGGGGGACTCCTACGAGCAGTACTTC CASSQDHRQGDSYEQYF
TRBD1 TRBJ2-7 TRBV6-1 - TGTGGAGCGATGGGACAGGGGACTTCCTACGAGCAGTACTTC CGAMGQGTSYEQYF
TRBD2 TRBJ2-1 TRBV27 once TGTGCCAGCAGTCCACTAGCGGGTGGGCTTAATGAGCAGTTCTTC CASSPLAGGLNEQFF
- TRBJ2-7 TRBV9 - TGTGCCAGCAGCGTAAGAGACAGGGAGGACGAGCAGTACTTC CASSVRDREDEQYF
- TRBJ1-4 TRBV19 - TGTGCCAGTGCCCCGGGGGGAACCACGTCAACTAATGAAAAACTGTTTTTT CASAPGGTTSTNEKLFF
TRBD1 TRBJ1-1 TRBV14 - TGTGCCAGCAGCGAGCTATCTCACAGGGGCCGAACTGAAGCTTTCTTT CASSELSHRGRTEAFF
- TRBJ2-7 TRBV5-5 - TGTGCCAGCAGCTTGGCCGTATCCTACGAGCAGTACTTC CASSLAVSYEQYF
TRBD2 TRBJ2-7 TRBV5-6 - TGTGCCAGCAGCTTGAGTCTAGCGGACTACGAGCAGTACTTC CASSLSLADYEQYF
TRBD2 TRBJ2-5 TRBV5-4 - TGTGCCAGCAGCTTCGGGACTAGCGGGAGGGCCAGAGAGACCCAGTACTTC CASSFGTSGRARETQYF
TRBD2 TRBJ2-1 TRBV6-5 - TGTGCCAGCACTTCCTTGGGTAGCGGGCACAATGAGCAGTTCTTC CASTSLGSGHNEQFF
TRBD1 TRBJ2-7 TRBV27 once TGTGCCAGCAGGGGGAGACAGGGTTACGAGCAGTACTTC CASRGRQGYEQYF